This T cell receptor beta chain was identified in a study of OX40 agonist ivuxolimab in advanced cancers. Study-wide background: The group had a mean age of roughly 65 years, ranged from about 23 to 85, and was just under 85% male. Partial responses, seen in three patients, involved one hepatocellular carcinoma and two cutaneous melanomas.

Concerning this clone: Its specificity is not known.

Sequencing used immunoSEQ multiplex PCR; TCRdb keeps in-frame clones, though not all of them. The sample shows about 14,000 clones, about four fifths of them seen only once. The timepoints at which blood was sampled were baseline, cycle 4 day 1, and cycle 7 day 1. Study results and limitations: Relative to CD4+, CD8+ T cells held more expanded clones on average.

This specimen was CD4+ or CD8+ T cells sorted from blood, taken in a trial of the OX40 agonist ivuxolimab. This receptor was identified in an adult with an advanced solid tumor such as melanoma, head and neck, liver or kidney cancer.

CDR3 in DNA: TGTGCCAGCAGTCTAACTAGCGGGTCCTCAGATACGCAGTATTTT. Its translation is CASSLTSGSSDTQYF. The chain couples TRBV6-5 to TRBJ2-3, with 9 bases aligning to TRBD2. After removal of 5 bases from V and 4 bases from J, the junction contained 7 bases not matched to a gene. The CDR3 contains 15 residues. CDR1 and CDR2 from the germline V gene are MNHEY and SVGAGI.